This T cell receptor beta chain was recovered during a study of CD8+CD57+ T cells in acquired aplastic anemia. The V gene's germline CDR1 is KGHDR and CDR2 SFDVKD. The CDR3 spans 11 residues. Trimming shortened V by 0 bases and J by 8 bases, and 3 bases separated the two germline ends. CDR3 and TCR beta VDJ profiling relied on genomic DNA as the template. TCRdb recomputed calls from the reads with MiXCR, one row per CDR3 protein. Of roughly 80,000 distinct CDR3 sequences in the sample, 70% were seen once. Patients included in sequencing had previously demonstrated CD8+CD57+ cell expansion by flow cytometry.

The sequenced material came from sorted CD4+, CD8+, or CD8+CD57+ T cells (not recorded which) from PBMCs. The chain carries TRBV24-1 and TRBJ1-2; D not certain. The clonotype was recovered from a human donor with aplastic anemia. Here the CDR3 DNA reads TGTGCCACCAGTGATTTGGGGGGCTACACCTTC. Encoded protein: CATSDLGGYTF.